These 12 T cell receptor beta chains came from one sample sequenced in a study of molecular identifiers for immune sequencing clone quantification. MiXCR, run by TCRdb on the PCR reads, gives a single entry per CDR3 protein. Of about 640,000 distinct CDR3 sequences listed, nearly 20% were seen once; the top ten hold 0.85%. The sequencing sample was made of naive CD8+ T cells from blood, with Jurkat cell RNA spiked in. Subset described: FACS-sorted CD8+CD4-CCR7+CD45RA+ naive T cells. These receptors were obtained from a human donor in good health. Some libraries in this study had Jurkat cell RNA spiked in.

This clonotype was counted at least ten times. The rearrangement links TRBV4-3 to TRBJ2-1, with 9 bases aligning to TRBD2. Per the germline V gene, CDR1 is LGHNA and CDR2 is YSLEER. V was clipped by 4 bases and J by 6 bases; unmatched bases: 4. The CDR3 contains 14 residues. CDR3 amino acids: CASSRGLASNEQFF. In DNA, the CDR3 is TGCGCCAGCAGCCGAGGACTAGCGAGCAATGAGCAGTTCTTC.

This clonotype was recorded at least ten times. This rearrangement joins TRBV29-1 to TRBJ2-3, with TRBD2 matching over 11 bases. V was clipped by 7 bases and J by 2 bases; unmatched bases: 5. The V gene's germline CDR1 is SQVTM and CDR2 ANQGSEA. This CDR3 contains 14 residues. The CDR3 DNA reads TGCAGCGCTCCACTAGCGGGGGACACAGATACGCAGTATTTT. It encodes CSAPLAGDTDTQYF.

The chain couples TRBV7-6 to TRBJ2-7, with unresolved D. Trimming stripped 5 bases from V and 5 bases from J, with 16 bases between. The CDR3 length is 14 residues. Looked up from germline, CDR1 is SGHVS and CDR2 is FNYEAQ. CDR3 in amino acids: CASSVALTRDEQYF. CDR3 nucleotide sequence: TGTGCCAGCAGCGTCGCGCTGACTCGAGACGAGCAGTACTTC.

Note on this clonotype: Possible read error: a much larger clone is one base away. The rearrangement uses TRBV2 and TRBJ1-4; possibly TRBD1 for D (5 bases). The CDR3 is 12 amino acids. Germline lookup yields CDR1 SNHLY and CDR2 FYNNEI. This CDR3 is CAGRAGNEKLFF. In DNA form, the CDR3 reads TGTGCCGGCAGGGCAGGGAATGAAAAACTGTTTTTT.

This clonotype has more than one count but fewer than ten. This may be a read error: a much more frequent sequence differs by one nucleotide. The chain recombines TRBV20-1 with TRBJ2-2; tentative D call: TRBD2 (6 bases). This CDR3 contains 15 residues. Deletions cut 2 bases from V and 3 bases from J, with 13 bases between. The germline CDR1 and CDR2 sequences are DFQATT and SNEGSKA (reference sequence). This CDR3 reads CSARRSSEYTGELFF. The CDR3 region has the DNA TGCAGTGCTAGAAGATCTAGCGAGTACACCGGGGAGCTGTTTTTT.

Points on this clonotype: One end of the junction fails to match germline, which may point to a read error. The chain carries TRBV9 and TRBJ2-3; 12 bases map to TRBD2. CDR3 length: 16 amino acids. Germline loops: CDR1 SGDLS, CDR2 YYNGEE. The CDR3, as DNA: TGTGCCTGCAGCATCCGACTAGCGGGGGGCACAGATACGCAGTATTTT. It translates to CACSIRLAGGTDTQYF.

In regard to this clonotype: One base away lies a much larger clone, so this may be a sequencing read error. Likely a read error: the CDR3 ends without its conserved phenylalanine or tryptophan. The V call is TRBV20-1, the J call TRBJ2-5; 10 nucleotides match TRBD2. Looked up from germline, CDR1 is DFQATT and CDR2 is SNEGSKA (reference sequence). The CDR3 sequence is 16 residues long. With 2 bases clipped from V and 3 bases from J, the junction kept 9 bases outside the gene matches. The CDR3 DNA sequence: TGCAGTGCTAGAAGGGCTAGCGGGGGTAGGGAAGAGACCCAGTACCTC. Its protein product is CSARRASGGREETQYL.

The sample holds many counts of this clonotype. The CDR3: CASSAAVRQETQYF. CDR3 bases: TGTGCCAGCAGTGCCGCGGTAAGGCAAGAGACCCAGTACTTC. V and J are TRBV6-2 or TRBV6-3 and TRBJ2-5; D call uncertain. This CDR3 spans 14 amino acids. V was shortened by 5 bases and J by 2 bases, with 12 bases between the two germline ends. Germline values: CDR1 MNHEY, CDR2 SVGEGT.

Of note for this clonotype: This clone may be a read error of a much larger clone one base away. The chain links TRBV12-3 or TRBV12-4 to TRBJ1-1, with unresolved D. The CDR3 runs 13 residues. V gave up 3 bases and J gave up 5 bases, with 10 bases separating them. The CDR3 region is CASSFFSWTEAFF. The CDR3 DNA is TGTGCCAGCAGTTTCTTTTCGTGGACTGAAGCTTTCTTT.

This clonotype was seen ten or more times. The chain links TRBV27 to TRBJ2-6, with 7 bases lining up with TRBD1. Trimming at V came to 2 bases and at J to 4 bases, leaving 5 bases not matched to a gene. Germline CDR1 is MNHEY and CDR2 is SMNVEV (reference sequence). The length of the CDR3 is 16 residues. The CDR3 is CASSLTGATGANVLTF. CDR3 in DNA: TGTGCCAGCAGTTTAACAGGGGCAACCGGGGCCAACGTCCTGACTTTC.

This clonotype showed up many times. The rearrangement uses TRBV6-5 and TRBJ2-7; the match to TRBD2 covers 9 bases. The CDR3 runs 13 residues. Germline V CDR1 and CDR2: MNHEY, SVGAGI. V lost 8 bases to trimming and J lost 5 bases; unmatched junction nucleotides: 7. The CDR3 region has the DNA TGTGCCAGCGGTAGCGGGAGCGTCAACGAGCAGTACTTC. This encodes CASGSGSVNEQYF.

This clonotype was counted only a few times. The CDR3 loop reads CASSPPFGRSTGNTIYF. As DNA, the CDR3 is TGTGCCAGCTCACCACCGTTTGGCAGAAGTACTGGAAACACCATATATTTT. J is TRBJ1-3 and V is TRBV18; D is ambiguous. There are 17 residues in the CDR3. Germline V gene sequence: CDR1 KGHSH, CDR2 LQKENI. Trimming took off 0 bases at V and 2 bases at J, with 14 bases between the two ends.